This T cell receptor (beta chain) emerged from a study of T-cell reconstitution after alpha-beta-depleted transplantation in children. Preparation of the TCRbeta library used unique molecular identifiers. TCRdb reanalysed the PCR reads using MiXCR and keeps one entry per CDR3 protein. The sample shows over 90,000 distinct CDR3 sequences, about 7.5% of them seen only once. This clonotype was detected a few times. V was cut by 4 bases and J by 7 bases, with 17 bases left in between. Germline V gene data show CDR1 as SGHRS and CDR2 as YFSETQ. The CDR3 sequence is 14 residues long. V and J are TRBV5-1 and TRBJ2-5; TRBD2 might be the D (6 bases). This receptor was taken from a boy younger than 10 with acute lymphoblastic leukemia, due to receive a stem cell transplant. This material consisted of PBMCs, taken before TCRalphabeta/CD19-depleted stem cell transplant. The CDR3 DNA reads as TGCGCCAGCAGCCCCGAGGGACCGCGGGGGACCCAGTACTTC. Residues: CASSPEGPRGTQYF.